The sequence of this TCR beta chain was determined in a study of T cell changes during pregnancy in multiple sclerosis. The ends lost 3 bases at V and 8 bases at J; junction bases unmatched: 1. Germline V gives CDR1 PRHDT, CDR2 FYEKMQ (reference sequence). CDR3 length equals 12 residues. The protocol was immunoSEQ multiplex PCR, while the TCRdb copy is restricted to in-frame clones and leaves out a portion. The data hold about 50,000 clones, with about 90% observed a single time. This clone was observed a few times. The clonotype originates from a female donor with multiple sclerosis, enrolled in a pregnancy study. The chain recombines TRBV13 with TRBJ1-2; 9 positions agree with TRBD1. This specimen was CD4+ T cells from peripheral blood mononuclear cells, taken in the second trimester of pregnancy. CDR3 bases: TGTGCCAGCAGCTTCACAGGGGGCGGCTACACCTTC. It translates to CASSFTGGGYTF.